The 17 T cell receptor beta chains presented below share a single source sample, sequenced in a study of shared clonotypes between healthy human individuals. TCRdb's copy holds only in-frame clones and misses some; the assay was immunoSEQ multiplex PCR. Of about 2.3 million clones listed, over 85% are singletons. Sequencing was done on a sample of naive CD4+ T cells from PBMCs. Subset meaning: CD45RA+ positively selected. These receptor sequences come from a man younger than 30 in good health. Some clones in this sample may be carry-over from other donors' samples.

This chain uses TRBV29-1 with TRBJ2-7; 7 bases fit TRBD1. The CDR3 runs 14 residues. The V segment lost 6 bases and the J segment 3 bases; nucleotides outside the gene matches: 11. The germline CDR1 and CDR2 sequences are SQVTM and ANQGSEA. Written as DNA, the CDR3 is TGCAGCGTCCAGACCCGACAGGGTTACTACGAGCAGTACTTC. Protein: CSVQTRQGYYEQYF.

A remark on this clone: Other DNA sequences of this sample code for an identical CDR3. The gene calls are TRBV6-1 and TRBJ1-2; TRBD1 matches 8 bases. The CDR3 length is 13 residues. With 8 bases clipped from V and 5 bases from J, the junction kept 7 bases outside the gene matches. Germline CDR1 is MNHNS and CDR2 is SASEGT. CDR3 in amino acids: CASRTGTGYGYTF. CDR3 DNA: TGTGCCAGCCGGACAGGGACGGGATATGGCTACACCTTC.

On this clone: Other DNA sequences within the sample encode an identical CDR3. The CDR3, as DNA: TGCGCCAGCAGCTCACAGGGGTGGGGAGAGACCCAGTACTTC. This gives the protein CASSSQGWGETQYF. The chain is built from TRBV5-1 and TRBJ2-5, with TRBD1 matching 7 bases. CDR1 and CDR2 from the germline V gene are SGHRS and YFSETQ. The CDR3 has 14 amino acids. Trimming removed 3 bases from V and 4 bases from J; junction bases left unmatched: 6.

This chain uses TRBV18 with TRBJ2-3; weak D call: TRBD1 (5 bases). Trimming stripped 5 bases from V and 2 bases from J, with 8 bases between. The CDR3 loop spans 13 amino acids. Germline V CDR1 and CDR2: KGHSH, LQKENI. CDR3 amino acids: CASSGAITDTQYF. The DNA of the CDR3 is TGTGCCAGCTCAGGGGCCATCACAGATACGCAGTATTTT.

A remark on this clone: In the same sample, other DNA sequences code for this CDR3. The chain is built from TRBV28 and TRBJ1-3; D not certain. The CDR3 sequence is 12 residues long. V was cut by 2 bases and J by 6 bases, with 5 bases left in between. The germline CDR1 and CDR2 sequences are MDHEN and SYDVKM. CDR3 coding DNA: TGTGCCAGCAGTTTAGGCCAAAACACCATATATTTT. It translates to CASSLGQNTIYF.

This sequence joins TRBV5-1 and TRBJ2-3; D perhaps matches TRBD2 (5 bases). The germline CDR1 and CDR2 sequences are SGHRS and YFSETQ. The CDR3 has 14 amino acids. Trimming took 4 bases from V and 0 from J, leaving 9 bases between them. In DNA form, the CDR3 reads TGCGCCAGCAGCCCCTGGACTAGCACAGATACGCAGTATTTT. Translation: CASSPWTSTDTQYF. Complete variable domain (other parts from reference TRBV5-1 and TRBJ2-3): KAGVTQTPRYLIKTRGQQVTLSCSPISGHRSVSWYQQTPGQGLQFLFEYFSETQRNKGNFPGRFSGRQFSNSRSEMNVSTLELGDSALYLCASSPWTSTDTQYFGPGTRLTVL.

The chain recombines TRBV30 with TRBJ2-5; 13 bases line up with TRBD2. Germline trimming cut 3 bases from V and 5 bases from J; bases unmatched to any gene: 6. CDR1 GTSNPN and CDR2 SVGIG come from the germline V gene (reference sequence). The CDR3 totals 15 residues. The CDR3 loop reads CAWRQGLAGRETQYF. CDR3 sequence (DNA): TGTGCCTGGAGGCAGGGACTAGCGGGACGGGAGACCCAGTACTTC. The full variable domain, completed using reference TRBV30 and TRBJ2-5, is SQTIHQWPATLVQPVGSPLSLECTVEGTSNPNLYWYRQAAGRGLQLLFYSVGIGQISSEVPQNLSASRPQDRQFILSSKKLLLSDSGFYLCAWRQGLAGRETQYFGPGTRLLVL.

This chain uses TRBV6-5 with TRBJ1-3; D gene unclear. CDR3 length: 13 residues. The germline V gene encodes CDR1 MNHEY and CDR2 SVGAGI. V lost 6 bases, J lost 5 bases, and 11 bases lay in between. The CDR3 bases are TGTGCCAGCAGCCGAGAGGATAGAAACACCATATATTTT. Translated, it gives CASSREDRNTIYF.

The rearrangement links TRBV7-8 to TRBJ2-1; 13 nucleotides align to TRBD2. CDR3 length: 19 amino acids. After removal of 1 base from V and 6 bases from J, the junction contained 12 bases not matched to a gene. Germline V CDR1 and CDR2: SGHVS, FQNEAQ. DNA for the CDR3: TGTGCCAGCAGCTTAGTTGGACTAGCGGGAGCCGACGGATCCAATGAGCAGTTCTTC. As protein: CASSLVGLAGADGSNEQFF.

This chain joins TRBV29-1 and TRBJ2-6, with 8 bases that match TRBD1. The germline V gene encodes CDR1 SQVTM and CDR2 ANQGSEA. The J segment lost 0 bases and the V segment lost 2 bases, leaving 9 bases of the junction unmatched. CDR3 length equals 18 residues. The CDR3 loop is CSVEFRDRSLSGANVLTF. In DNA form, the CDR3 reads TGCAGCGTTGAATTCCGGGACAGGTCTCTCTCTGGGGCCAACGTCCTGACTTTC.

The rearrangement joins TRBV2 to TRBJ1-1; D uncertain. The CDR3 is 12 residues long. Looked up from germline, CDR1 is SNHLY and CDR2 is FYNNEI. The V and J ends lost 6 bases and 10 bases respectively, with 15 bases between them. The CDR3 loop reads CASRPEARRAFF. The DNA of the CDR3 is TGTGCCAGCAGACCTGAGGCAAGGCGAGCTTTCTTT.

The V gene is TRBV7-2, the J gene TRBJ2-6; no clear D gene. The CDR3 spans 16 residues. Germline-derived CDR1 and CDR2 are SGHTA and FQGNSA. Trimming took off 0 bases at V and 1 base at J, with 7 bases between the two ends. CDR3 DNA sequence: TGTGCCAGCAGCTTAGCGCACGGATCTGGGGCCAACGTCCTGACTTTC. This gives the protein CASSLAHGSGANVLTF. Complete variable domain (other parts from reference TRBV7-2 and TRBJ2-6): GAGVSQSPSNKVTEKGKDVELRCDPISGHTALYWYRQSLGQGLEFLIYFQGNSAPDKSGLPSDRFSAERTGGSVSTLTIQRTQQEDSAVYLCASSLAHGSGANVLTFGAGSRLTVL.

The chain links TRBV5-1 to TRBJ2-2, with D possibly being TRBD1 or TRBD2 (5 bases each). Trimming took 4 bases from V and 5 from J, leaving 21 bases between them. The germline gives CDR1 SGHRS, CDR2 YFSETQ. This CDR3 has 17 residues. The CDR3 reads CASSLTDPRGPTGELFF. The CDR3 bases are TGCGCCAGCAGCCTGACAGACCCCCGGGGCCCGACCGGGGAGCTGTTTTTT.

The chain recombines TRBV27 with TRBJ2-5; D ambiguous. Germline CDR1 MNHEY, CDR2 SMNVEV (reference sequence). V lost 2 bases and J 5 bases, leaving 12 bases between the germline ends. The CDR3 is 14 amino acids. For the CDR3, the DNA is TGTGCCAGCAGTTTACCCGGAGTAGGGGAGACCCAGTACTTC. It translates to CASSLPGVGETQYF.

V usage is TRBV19 and J usage is TRBJ1-2; D gene uncertain. Germline lookup yields CDR1 LNHDA and CDR2 SQIVND (reference sequence). This CDR3 region has 16 residues. Deletions cut 4 bases from V and 0 bases from J, with 15 bases between. The CDR3 spells CASSTIGQDTNYGYTF. CDR3 in DNA: TGTGCCAGTAGTACAATTGGGCAGGATACTAACTATGGCTACACCTTC.

This clone showed up just once. This rearrangement joins TRBV2 to TRBJ2-3; D is ambiguous. The CDR3 covers 12 residues. Germline V gene lookup returns CDR1 SNHLY and CDR2 FYNNEI. The germline V and J ends were trimmed by 6 bases and 5 bases, with 9 bases remaining between them. The CDR3 DNA reads as TGTGCCAGCAGGGCGCCGGGAGATACGCAGTATTTT. It codes for CASRAPGDTQYF. Full variable domain (rest looked up from reference TRBV2 and TRBJ2-3): EPEVTQTPSHQVTQMGQEVILRCVPISNHLYFYWYRQILGQKVEFLVSFYNNEISEKSEIFDDQFSVERPDGSNFTLKIRSTKLEDSAMYFCASRAPGDTQYFGPGTRLTVL.

This chain joins TRBV6-5 and TRBJ1-1, with a weak D call TRBD1 (6 bases). The CDR3 is 16 residues long. The V gene's germline CDR1 is MNHEY and CDR2 SVGAGI. Between the trimmed V and J ends, which lost 0 bases and 2 bases, there was a span of 13 bases. CDR3 DNA: TGTGCCAGCAGTTACTCCCCGGGACAAGTAAACACTGAAGCTTTCTTT. Translation gives CASSYSPGQVNTEAFF.